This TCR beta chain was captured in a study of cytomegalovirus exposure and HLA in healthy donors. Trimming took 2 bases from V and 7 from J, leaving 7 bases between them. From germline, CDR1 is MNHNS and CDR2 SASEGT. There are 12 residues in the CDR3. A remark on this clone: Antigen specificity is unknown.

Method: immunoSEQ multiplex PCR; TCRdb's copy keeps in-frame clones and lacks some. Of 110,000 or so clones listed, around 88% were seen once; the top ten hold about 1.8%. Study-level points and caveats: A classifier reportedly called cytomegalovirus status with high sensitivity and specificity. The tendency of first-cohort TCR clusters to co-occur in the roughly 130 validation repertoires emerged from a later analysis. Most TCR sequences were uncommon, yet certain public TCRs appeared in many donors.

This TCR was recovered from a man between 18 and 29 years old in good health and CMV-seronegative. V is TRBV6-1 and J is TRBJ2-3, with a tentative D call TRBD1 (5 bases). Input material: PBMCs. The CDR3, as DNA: TGTGCCAGCAGTGAACAGGGAAATACGCAGTATTTT. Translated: CASSEQGNTQYF.